This T cell receptor (beta chain) comes out of a study of cytomegalovirus exposure and HLA in healthy donors. Across the whole study: The Caucasian-associated ancestry cluster contained roughly four fifths of the roughly 400 genotyped donors.

With 60 Vbeta and 13 Jbeta primers, the PCR was carried out. Libraries were prepared by immunoSEQ multiplex PCR; TCRdb keeps only in-frame clonotypes and omits some of them. The table includes 150,000 to 200,000 clones, around 76% detected once. This clone was seen just once. Sample: PBMCs. This sequence was found in a middle-aged man in good health and CMV-seropositive.

CDR3 amino acids: CASSQDPGGVGYGYTF. CDR3 DNA: TGTGCCAGCAGCCAAGATCCGGGGGGGGTTGGCTATGGCTACACCTTC. V usage is TRBV4-2 and J usage is TRBJ1-2, with D possibly TRBD1 on 5 matching bases. CDR3 size: 16 residues. The V end lost 0 bases, the J end lost 4 bases, and 15 bases lay between the germline ends. CDR1 LGHNA and CDR2 YNFKEQ come from the germline V gene.